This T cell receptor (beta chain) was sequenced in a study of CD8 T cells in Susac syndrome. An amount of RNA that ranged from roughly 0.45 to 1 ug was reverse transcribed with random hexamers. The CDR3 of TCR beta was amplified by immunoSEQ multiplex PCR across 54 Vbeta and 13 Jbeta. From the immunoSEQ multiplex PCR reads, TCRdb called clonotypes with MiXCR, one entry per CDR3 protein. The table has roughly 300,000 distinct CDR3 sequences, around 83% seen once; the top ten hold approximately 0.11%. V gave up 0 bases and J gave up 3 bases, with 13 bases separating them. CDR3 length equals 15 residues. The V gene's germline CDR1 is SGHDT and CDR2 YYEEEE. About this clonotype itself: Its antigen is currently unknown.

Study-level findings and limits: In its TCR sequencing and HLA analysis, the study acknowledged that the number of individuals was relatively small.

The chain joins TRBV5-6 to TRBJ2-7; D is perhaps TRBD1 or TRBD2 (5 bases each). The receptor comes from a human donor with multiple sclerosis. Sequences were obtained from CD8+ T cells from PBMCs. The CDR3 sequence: CASSLDSGTFYEQYF. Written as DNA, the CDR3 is TGTGCCAGCAGCTTGGATTCCGGGACCTTCTACGAGCAGTACTTC.